This T cell receptor beta chain appears in the sequencing data of a study of blood T cell repertoires in COVID-19. Symptom resolution, clearance, or two negative PCRs marked the recovered donors of Cohort 3. Between the trimmed V and J ends, which lost 0 bases and 5 bases, there was a span of 21 bases. The CDR3 covers 18 residues. CDR1 is SGHRS, CDR2 YFSETQ, per germline. Per the authors' pipeline: Estimated nucleated cell counts came from reference gene primer amplification. Sequencing used immunoSEQ multiplex PCR; TCRdb keeps in-frame clones, though not all of them. V, J and clone size derive from that table, while D and trimming were established from the DNA sequence. This sample yields a few hundred thousand clones, of which roughly 90% are seen a single time; around 9.5% belongs to the top ten. This clone has only one observation.

The genes are TRBV5-1 and TRBJ1-3; no clear D. The clonotype was recovered from a woman aged 40 to 49 who had recovered from COVID-19. The sequenced sample was PBMCs or T cells enriched from blood (not recorded which). The CDR3 is CASSLGDFTPGFRNTIYF. Here the CDR3 DNA reads TGCGCCAGCAGCTTGGGAGATTTTACCCCAGGTTTTCGAAACACCATATATTTT.